One sample yielded the 23 T cell receptor beta chains listed below, sequenced in a study of T-cell memory formation after mild COVID-19 (dated by TCRdb to the early 2020s). The library was generated by 5' RACE. The sequencing machine was an Illumina NovaSeq 6000. TCRdb reprocessed the public reads (quality trimming at Q25 with fastp, clone calling with MiXCR) and kept in-frame beta chains. Entries are consolidated by CDR3 protein sequence, retaining the most common genes and DNA. This sample comprises approximately 40,000 distinct CDR3 sequences, over 10% of them detected only once. Over 25% of the sample belongs to the ten largest clones. Sequenced sample: PBMCs or a T cell subset sorted from them (not recorded which). The receptors stem from a man younger than 30 who had mild COVID-19 (a few samples of this study predate the infection). The sample titles of this study are shuffled in the database, so cell type and time point are left out; the donor was told from shared clones.

This clonotype turned up a few times. This chain connects TRBV28 to TRBJ2-1; 15 bases map to TRBD2. The CDR3 consists of 17 residues. The J segment lost 3 bases and the V segment lost 6 bases, leaving 6 bases of the junction unmatched. Germline V lookup: CDR1 MDHEN, CDR2 SYDVKM. This CDR3 is CASSPGTSGGLYNEQFF. The CDR3 DNA reads as TGTGCCAGCAGCCCCGGGACTAGCGGGGGGCTCTACAATGAGCAGTTCTTC.

This clonotype was detected ten times or more. The chain couples TRBV30 to TRBJ1-1; D remains unclear. Germline-derived CDR1 and CDR2 are GTSNPN and SVGIG (reference sequence). CDR3 length equals 12 residues. Trimming left V 5 bases short and J 5 bases short, with 12 bases between. The CDR3 nucleotides read TGTGCCTGGGATGAGGGTCGGACTGAAGCTTTCTTT. Protein product: CAWDEGRTEAFF.

This clonotype was observed at least ten times. The chain recombines TRBV20-1 with TRBJ1-1; D remains ambiguous. Germline values: CDR1 DFQATT, CDR2 SNEGSKA (reference sequence). CDR3 size: 15 residues. Trimming took 6 bases from V and 3 from J, leaving 20 bases between them. In DNA form, the CDR3 reads TGCAGTGCCCGAAGTTTGGGTCTGGACTACACTGAAGCTTTCTTT. This translates into CSARSLGLDYTEAFF.

This clonotype was seen ten or more times. The rearrangement joins TRBV7-3 to TRBJ2-1; 9 bases align to TRBD1. This CDR3 is built from 13 residues. Trimming at V came to 5 bases and at J to 5 bases, leaving 1 base not matched to a gene. Germline V gives CDR1 SGHTA, CDR2 FQGTGA. In nucleotides, the CDR3 is TGTGCCAGCAGCCGGACAGGGGACAATGAGCAGTTCTTC. It specifies CASSRTGDNEQFF.

This clonotype was detected only a few times. The chain employs TRBV7-9 and TRBJ2-7; 7 bases line up with TRBD2. V lost 1 base to trimming and J lost 4 bases; unmatched junction nucleotides: 4. CDR1 and CDR2 from the germline V gene are SEHNR and FQNEAQ (reference sequence). The CDR3 has 14 residues. The CDR3: CASSLEGGSYEQYF. The CDR3 nucleotides are TGTGCCAGCAGCTTAGAGGGCGGGAGTTACGAGCAGTACTTC. The full variable domain, in which reference TRBV7-9 and TRBJ2-7 provide the parts outside the CDR3, is DTGVSQNPRHKITKRGQNVTFRCDPISEHNRLYWYRQTLGQGPEFLTYFQNEAQLEKSRLLSDRFSAERPKGSFSTLEIQRTEQGDSAMYLCASSLEGGSYEQYFGPGTRLTVT.

This clonotype was seen repeatedly, ten times or more. The chain combines TRBV4-3 with TRBJ1-2, with D unresolved. V lost 2 bases and J lost 0, with 7 bases in between. Germline V gene sequence: CDR1 LGHNA, CDR2 YSLEER. The CDR3 covers 14 residues. The CDR3 DNA follows: TGCGCCAGCAGCCAACTACACACTAACTATGGCTACACCTTC. Its protein is CASSQLHTNYGYTF.

This clonotype was recorded at least ten times. The chain has TRBV24-1 and TRBJ2-1, with 8 bases that match TRBD1. The CDR3 extends over 14 amino acids. Per the germline V gene, CDR1 is KGHDR and CDR2 is SFDVKD. V was pared by 5 bases and J by 8 bases, with 7 bases of the junction left unmatched. Here the CDR3 reads CATSATGVGDEQFF. The CDR3 DNA sequence: TGTGCCACCAGTGCGACAGGGGTAGGCGATGAGCAGTTCTTC.

This clonotype was detected many times. V is TRBV5-5 and J is TRBJ2-5; 9 bases agree with TRBD1. Germline V gene data show CDR1 as SGHKS and CDR2 as YYEKEE (reference sequence). Trimming took 5 bases from V and 2 from J; bases not matched to a gene: 4. CDR3 length: 14 residues. The CDR3 region is CASRPGQGQETQYF. Written as DNA, the CDR3 is TGTGCCAGCAGACCTGGACAGGGGCAAGAGACCCAGTACTTC.

This clonotype was observed many times. The chain links TRBV5-5 to TRBJ2-2, with no clear D. V was pared by 2 bases and J by 0 bases, with 8 bases between. The germline gives CDR1 SGHKS, CDR2 YYEKEE (reference sequence). The CDR3 extends over 15 amino acids. This CDR3 is CASSLRPANTGELFF. CDR3 sequence (DNA): TGTGCCAGCAGCTTACGACCCGCGAACACCGGGGAGCTGTTTTTT.

This clonotype occurred many times. V gene TRBV7-2 combines with J gene TRBJ1-2; 9 bases agree with TRBD1. CDR3 size: 15 residues. V was pared by 5 bases and J by 6 bases, with 10 bases of the junction left unmatched. Germline assignment: CDR1 SGHTA and CDR2 FQGNSA. CDR3 in DNA: TGTGCCAGCAGCCCGAACACGGGACAGGGCCATGGCTACACCTTC. Its protein is CASSPNTGQGHGYTF.

This clonotype has at least ten counts. The genes are TRBV6-5 and TRBJ1-2; D perhaps matches TRBD1 (6 bases). This CDR3 has 14 amino acids. V lost 4 bases and J 4 bases, leaving 13 bases between the germline ends. From germline, CDR1 is MNHEY and CDR2 SVGAGI. This CDR3 is CASSSNRVRYGYTF. The CDR3 nucleotides are TGTGCCAGCAGTTCTAACAGGGTCCGCTATGGCTACACCTTC.

This clonotype showed up many times. V and J are TRBV12-3 or TRBV12-4 and TRBJ2-5; 12 bases agree with TRBD2. V was pared by 2 bases and J by 5 bases, with 6 bases of the junction left unmatched. The CDR3 runs 16 residues. This chain's CDR3 is CASSLSSGGAGETQYF. CDR3 nucleotide sequence: TGTGCCAGCAGTTTATCTAGCGGGGGGGCGGGTGAGACCCAGTACTTC.

This clonotype showed up many times. The J gene is TRBJ2-7, the V gene TRBV12-3 or TRBV12-4, with D possibly being TRBD1 (5 bases). This CDR3 region has 14 residues. V was trimmed by 1 base and J by 3 bases, leaving 10 bases between them. The DNA for the CDR3 is TGTGCCAGCAGTTTAGGGCAGGGTATCTACGAGCAGTACTTC. As protein: CASSLGQGIYEQYF.

This clonotype was observed at least ten times. The gene calls are TRBV4-3 and TRBJ2-4, with D possibly being TRBD2 (5 bases). This CDR3 comprises 16 residues. V lost 0 bases, J lost 4 bases, and 13 bases lay in between. Germline CDR1 and CDR2: LGHNA and YSLEER. Here the CDR3 reads CASSQDPGFVKNIQYF. For the CDR3, the DNA is TGCGCCAGCAGCCAAGATCCGGGGTTTGTTAAAAACATTCAGTACTTC.

The J gene is TRBJ2-5, the V gene TRBV19, with D tentatively TRBD1 or TRBD2 (5 bases each). This CDR3 region has 13 residues. Germline CDR1 and CDR2: LNHDA and SQIVND (reference sequence). V lost 10 bases to trimming and J lost 4 bases, with 16 bases between them. In nucleotides, the CDR3 is TGTGCCACAAAATTACCGGGACGAGAGACCCAGTACTTC. Encoded protein: CATKLPGRETQYF.

At least ten counts were recorded for this clonotype. The chain joins TRBV20-1 to TRBJ1-1; D possibly corresponds to TRBD1 (6 bases). In germline, CDR1 is DFQATT, CDR2 SNEGSKA (reference sequence). Trimming took 4 bases from V and 1 from J, leaving 16 bases between them. The length of the CDR3 is 15 residues. The CDR3 spells CSAMEQGRGNTEAFF. CDR3 nucleotide sequence: TGCAGTGCTATGGAACAGGGTAGAGGGAACACTGAAGCTTTCTTT.

In this sample, this clonotype turned up many times. The chain uses TRBV29-1 and TRBJ2-1; perhaps TRBD1 as D (6 bases). The CDR3 covers 13 residues. V lost 4 bases and J lost 6, with 13 bases in between. CDR1 and CDR2 (germline): SQVTM, ANQGSEA. DNA of the CDR3: TGCAGCGTTGGACAGGCTCTCCGCAATGAGCAGTTCTTC. It specifies CSVGQALRNEQFF.

This clonotype was counted many times. V and J are TRBV4-1 and TRBJ1-1, with a possible D match to TRBD1 (5 bases). V was pared by 5 bases and J by 4 bases, with 29 bases between. The CDR3 sequence is 19 residues long. CDR1 is MGHRA, CDR2 YSYEKL, per germline. CDR3 region: CASSGGKRGPPLRSTEAFF. CDR3 bases: TGCGCCAGCAGCGGGGGGAAGCGGGGACCGCCGTTAAGATCCACTGAAGCTTTCTTT.

This clonotype was counted many times. The gene calls are TRBV21-1 and TRBJ1-5; the D call of TRBD1 is as the table states it, not checked on the DNA. TRBV21-1 is noted as a pseudogene. CDR3 length equals 17 residues. The CDR3 DNA reads TGTGCCAGCAGACCCGGGAACCCAAAGTATAGCAATCAGCCCCAGCATTTT. Residues: CASRPGNPKYSNQPQHF.

This clonotype came up many times. The genes are TRBV20-1 and TRBJ2-5; 7 bases line up with TRBD1. The V gene's germline CDR1 is DFQATT and CDR2 SNEGSKA (reference sequence). This CDR3 contains 20 residues. The V segment lost 0 bases and the J segment 4 bases; nucleotides outside the gene matches: 23. This chain's CDR3 is CSARDYRHGQVIDFGETQYF. As DNA, the CDR3 is TGCAGTGCTAGAGATTATCGCCACGGACAGGTTATTGATTTTGGAGAGACCCAGTACTTC.

This clonotype was seen repeatedly, ten times or more. V is TRBV2 and J is TRBJ1-5; D unresolved. Germline CDR1 is SNHLY and CDR2 is FYNNEI. The CDR3 is 14 residues long. Trimming shortened V by 2 bases and J by 3 bases, and 8 bases separated the two germline ends. The CDR3 spells CASSENPLNQPQHF. CDR3 DNA sequence: TGTGCCAGCAGTGAAAATCCCCTCAATCAGCCCCAGCATTTT. Using reference TRBV2 and TRBJ1-5 for the parts outside the CDR3, the full variable domain is EPEVTQTPSHQVTQMGQEVILRCVPISNHLYFYWYRQILGQKVEFLVSFYNNEISEKSEIFDDQFSVERPDGSNFTLKIRSTKLEDSAMYFCASSENPLNQPQHFGDGTRLSIL.

This rearrangement joins TRBV4-3 to TRBJ2-3; D might be TRBD2 (5 bases). Per the germline V gene, CDR1 is LGHNA and CDR2 is YSLEER. V was pared by 0 bases and J by 6 bases, with 13 bases between. This CDR3 is 15 amino acids long. The CDR3 reads CASSQDERAGDTQYF. For the CDR3, the DNA is TGCGCCAGCAGCCAAGACGAGAGGGCCGGGGATACGCAGTATTTT.

The chain recombines TRBV11-3 with TRBJ2-3; TRBD1 or TRBD2 may be the D gene (6 bases each). Trimming removed 3 bases at V and 0 bases at J, with 13 bases between. The CDR3 totals 16 residues. Germline CDR1 SGHNT, CDR2 YENEEA. The CDR3 spells CASSFEGGLSTDTQYF. Here the CDR3 DNA reads TGTGCCAGCAGCTTTGAGGGGGGTTTGAGCACAGATACGCAGTATTTT.